The 20 T cell receptor beta chains given below trace back to one sample, sequenced in a study of T cell responses to AZD1222 COVID-19 vaccine (dated by TCRdb to the early 2020s). Libraries came from the immunoSEQ multiplex PCR assay. In TCRdb, the immuneACCESS table is reduced to in-frame sequences with V and J assigned. These tables do not hold every clone; where another copy was compared, an unresolved V gene accounts for under half, and the others remain unexplained. The sample data list about 86,000 clones, and approximately 89% of these were observed just once. Of the sample, around 2% falls within the top ten clones. The sample's time point label, decoded: baseline before first vaccination. The source was peripheral blood, collected on day 0 of AZD1222 vaccination. These receptors were taken from an adult in good health.

The V call is TRBV5-1, the J call TRBJ2-7; 8 bases are shared with TRBD1. J gave up 5 bases and V 4 bases, and 8 bases lay outside the gene matches. CDR1 is SGHRS, CDR2 YFSETQ, per germline. This CDR3 contains 14 residues. The CDR3 coding sequence is TGCGCCAGCAGCGAGGGACAGGCGTTCCACGAGCAGTACTTC. Translation: CASSEGQAFHEQYF.

This chain links TRBV14 with TRBJ2-3, with D perhaps matching TRBD1 or TRBD2 (5 bases each). Germline V gene data show CDR1 as SGHDN and CDR2 as FVKESK. This CDR3 comprises 16 residues. Trimming pared 3 bases from V and 5 bases from J, leaving 18 bases between. The CDR3 coding sequence is TGTGCCAGCAGCCAGGCCGGGACGGCATCGGGAGATACGCAGTATTTT. The encoded protein is CASSQAGTASGDTQYF.

Only one count was recorded for this clone. This chain links TRBV7-8 with TRBJ2-7; D is unclear. Trimming pared 1 base from V and 2 bases from J, leaving 18 bases between. The germline gives CDR1 SGHVS, CDR2 FQNEAQ. The CDR3 covers 17 residues. For the CDR3, the DNA is TGTGCCAGCAGCTTAGTTATGTCGTCAGCAACTGCCTACGAGCAGTACTTC. Translating gives CASSLVMSSATAYEQYF.

The chain uses TRBV6-5 and TRBJ2-5, with 9 bases identical to TRBD2. The V segment lost 4 bases and the J segment 4 bases; nucleotides outside the gene matches: 10. Germline CDR1 MNHEY, CDR2 SVGAGI. This CDR3 has 16 amino acids. The CDR3 sequence: CASSLVAGEARETQYF. The CDR3 nucleotides are TGTGCCAGCAGTTTAGTAGCGGGAGAAGCCAGAGAGACCCAGTACTTC.

The gene calls are TRBV5-4 and TRBJ2-1; weak D call: TRBD1 (6 bases). Per the germline V gene, CDR1 is SGHNT and CDR2 is YYREEE (reference sequence). V lost 5 bases and J 6 bases, leaving 18 bases between the germline ends. This CDR3 region has 15 residues. CDR3 in DNA: TGTGCCAGCAGTCATCCAGGGGACATCACCAATGAGCAGTTCTTC. As protein: CASSHPGDITNEQFF.

The chain combines TRBV15 with TRBJ2-3; 9 bases align to TRBD2. This CDR3 has 18 residues. Trimming cost V 2 bases and J 6 bases; bases outside gene matches: 15. Looked up from germline, CDR1 is LNHNV and CDR2 is YYDKDF (reference sequence). CDR3 coding DNA: TGTGCCACCAGCAGACCCGGGACTAGCAGCCGCCGGGGGGATACGCAGTATTTT. Its translation: CATSRPGTSSRRGDTQYF.

The rearrangement uses TRBV5-1 and TRBJ2-7; 9 bases are shared with TRBD1. The CDR3 is made up of 13 amino acids. Germline CDR1 and CDR2: SGHRS and YFSETQ. V lost 0 bases to trimming and J lost 6 bases; unmatched junction nucleotides: 1. This CDR3 is CASSLGQGGEQYF. The CDR3 nucleotides read TGCGCCAGCAGCTTGGGACAGGGGGGCGAGCAGTACTTC.

This rearrangement joins TRBV10-1 to TRBJ2-6, with D tentatively TRBD1 (6 bases). Trimming removed 0 bases at V and 4 bases at J, with 7 bases between. This CDR3 has 15 residues. The germline gives CDR1 WNHNN, CDR2 SYGVQD (reference sequence). CDR3 loop: CASSESTGGANVLTF. Written as DNA, the CDR3 is TGCGCCAGCAGTGAGTCGACAGGAGGGGCCAACGTCCTGACTTTC.

The gene calls are TRBV28 and TRBJ2-7; D may be TRBD2 (6 bases). The V gene lost 4 bases and the J gene lost 9 bases, with 10 bases spanning the gap. This CDR3 has 11 amino acids. Germline V gives CDR1 MDHEN, CDR2 SYDVKM. CDR3 nucleotide sequence: TGTGCCAGCAGTTGGCGGCGGGGGCAGTACTTC. This encodes CASSWRRGQYF.

The chain links TRBV6-5 to TRBJ2-7; tentatively, D is TRBD2 (5 bases). With 8 bases removed from V and 10 bases from J, the gap between germline ends came to 21 bases. In germline, CDR1 is MNHEY, CDR2 SVGAGI. This CDR3 region has 13 residues. The CDR3 reads CASGREARALQYF. DNA of the CDR3: TGTGCCAGCGGCAGAGAGGCGCGGGCGCTTCAGTACTTC.

This chain links TRBV7-9 with TRBJ1-2; tentative D call: TRBD1 (5 bases). CDR1 SEHNR and CDR2 FQNEAQ come from the germline V gene (reference sequence). Trimming removed 3 bases at V and 4 bases at J, with 9 bases between. This CDR3 comprises 13 residues. The CDR3 loop reads CASSFREGYGYTF. CDR3 nucleotides: TGTGCCAGCAGCTTCAGGGAGGGCTATGGCTACACCTTC.

The chain couples TRBV5-1 to TRBJ1-2; TRBD1 matches 7 bases. J lost 0 bases, V lost 4 bases, and 6 bases had no gene match. The CDR3 extends over 15 amino acids. In germline, CDR1 is SGHRS, CDR2 YFSETQ. Written as DNA, the CDR3 is TGCGCCAGCAGCGCGGGACAGCGCACTAACTATGGCTACACCTTC. This encodes CASSAGQRTNYGYTF.

This clone was recorded only once. The chain combines TRBV30 with TRBJ2-7; 8 bases are a match to TRBD2. The CDR3 consists of 16 residues. V was pared by 2 bases and J by 3 bases, with 12 bases of the junction left unmatched. The V gene's germline CDR1 is GTSNPN and CDR2 SVGIG (reference sequence). The CDR3 region is CAWSRASGLTDYEQYF. DNA for the CDR3: TGTGCCTGGAGTAGGGCTAGCGGGCTCACGGACTACGAGCAGTACTTC.

The chain is built from TRBV7-2 and TRBJ1-2, with 8 bases identical to TRBD1. The germline V gene encodes CDR1 SGHTA and CDR2 FQGNSA. With 4 bases clipped from V and 4 bases from J, the junction kept 5 bases outside the gene matches. The CDR3 runs to 14 residues. The CDR3 DNA sequence: TGTGCCAGCAGCTACCGAGGACAGGGCTATGGCTACACCTTC. The encoded protein is CASSYRGQGYGYTF.

V and J are TRBV5-4 and TRBJ2-1; D might be TRBD1 (6 bases). The germline V gene encodes CDR1 SGHNT and CDR2 YYREEE (reference sequence). This CDR3 is built from 15 residues. The ends were cut back, 1 base at V and 4 bases at J, with 12 bases in the middle. CDR3 in amino acids: CASSLSPDSYNEQFF. CDR3 nucleotides: TGTGCCAGCAGCTTGTCCCCGGACAGTTACAATGAGCAGTTCTTC. The variable domain in full, completed from reference TRBV5-4 and TRBJ2-1, reads ETGVTQSPTHLIKTRGQQVTLRCSSQSGHNTVSWYQQALGQGPQFIFQYYREEENGRGNFPPRFSGLQFPNYSSELNVNALELDDSALYLCASSLSPDSYNEQFFGPGTRLTVL.

J is TRBJ1-4 and V is TRBV28; D remains ambiguous. Germline V gives CDR1 MDHEN, CDR2 SYDVKM. This CDR3 is 12 amino acids long. Trimming cost V 1 base and J 7 bases, with 4 bases left between them. The CDR3 coding sequence is TGTGCCAGCAGTTTATTGGGTGAAAAACTGTTTTTT. It specifies CASSLLGEKLFF.

The chain combines TRBV12-5 with TRBJ2-2; 7 bases line up with TRBD2. CDR3 length: 17 amino acids. V shed 4 bases, J shed 3 bases, and the junction held 11 bases outside the gene matches. Germline lookup yields CDR1 LGHNT and CDR2 FRNRAP. The CDR3 nucleotides read TGTGCTAGTGGTTACTCCCGCGGGAGCCCAGACACCGGGGAGCTGTTTTTT. Translated: CASGYSRGSPDTGELFF.

This clone has only a few counts. The rearrangement uses TRBV15 and TRBJ2-7, with 7 bases identical to TRBD2. V was clipped by 3 bases and J by 1 base; unmatched bases: 9. From germline, CDR1 is LNHNV and CDR2 YYDKDF (reference sequence). This CDR3 spans 16 amino acids. CDR3 amino acids: CATSSAFGGRSYEQYF. The CDR3 bases are TGTGCCACCAGCAGTGCCTTCGGGGGGAGGTCCTACGAGCAGTACTTC.

This rearrangement joins TRBV30 to TRBJ1-5; D not resolved. The CDR3 runs to 12 residues. Trimming stripped 0 bases from V and 10 bases from J, with 10 bases between. Germline CDR1 reads GTSNPN; CDR2 reads SVGIG (reference sequence). CDR3 amino acids: CAWSVNGRPQHF. Written as DNA, the CDR3 is TGTGCCTGGAGTGTAAACGGACGACCCCAGCATTTT.

This clone was seen only once. The chain is built from TRBV6-2 or TRBV6-3 and TRBJ1-1; D not certain. CDR3 size: 13 residues. Germline-derived CDR1 and CDR2 are MNHEY and SVGEGT. Trimming pared 4 bases from V and 4 bases from J, leaving 10 bases between. The CDR3 DNA reads as TGTGCCAGCAGTTGGACCTCTAGCACTGAAGCTTTCTTT. Translating it yields CASSWTSSTEAFF.